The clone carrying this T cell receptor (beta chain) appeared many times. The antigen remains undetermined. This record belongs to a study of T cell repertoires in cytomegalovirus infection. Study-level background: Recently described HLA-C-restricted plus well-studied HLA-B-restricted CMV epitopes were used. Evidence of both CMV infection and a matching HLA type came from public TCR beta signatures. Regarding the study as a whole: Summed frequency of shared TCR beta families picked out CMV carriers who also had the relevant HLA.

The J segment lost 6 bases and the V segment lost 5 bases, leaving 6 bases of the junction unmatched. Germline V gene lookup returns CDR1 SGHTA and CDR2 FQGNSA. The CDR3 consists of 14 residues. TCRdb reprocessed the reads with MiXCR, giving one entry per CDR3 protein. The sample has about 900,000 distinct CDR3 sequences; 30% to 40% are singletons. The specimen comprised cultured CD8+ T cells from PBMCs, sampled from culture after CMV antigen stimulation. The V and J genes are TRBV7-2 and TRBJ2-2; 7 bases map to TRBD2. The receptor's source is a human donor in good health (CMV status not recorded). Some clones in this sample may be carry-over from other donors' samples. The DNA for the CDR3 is TGTGCCAGCAGCATTCCTAGCGGACCCGGGGAGCTGTTTTTT. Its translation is CASSIPSGPGELFF.